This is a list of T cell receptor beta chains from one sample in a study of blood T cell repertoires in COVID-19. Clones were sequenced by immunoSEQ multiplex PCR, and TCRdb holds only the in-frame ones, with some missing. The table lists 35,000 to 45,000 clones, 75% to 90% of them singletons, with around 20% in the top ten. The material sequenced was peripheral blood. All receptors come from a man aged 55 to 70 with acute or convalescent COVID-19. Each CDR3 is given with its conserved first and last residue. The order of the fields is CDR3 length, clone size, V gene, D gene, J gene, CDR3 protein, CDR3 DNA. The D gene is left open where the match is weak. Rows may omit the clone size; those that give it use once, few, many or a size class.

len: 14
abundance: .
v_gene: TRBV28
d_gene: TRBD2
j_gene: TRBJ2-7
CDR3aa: CASSPAGGPREQYF
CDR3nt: TGTGCCAGCAGTCCGGCGGGAGGGCCCCGCGAGCAGTACTTC

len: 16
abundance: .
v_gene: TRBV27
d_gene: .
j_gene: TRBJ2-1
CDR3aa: CASSFPSGSSYNEQFF
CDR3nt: TGTGCCAGCAGTTTCCCCTCGGGGAGCTCCTACAATGAGCAGTTCTTC

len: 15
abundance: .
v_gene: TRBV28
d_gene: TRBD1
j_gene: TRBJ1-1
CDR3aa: CASSHQGAVNTEAFF
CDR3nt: TGTGCCAGCAGTCACCAGGGGGCCGTGAACACTGAAGCTTTCTTT

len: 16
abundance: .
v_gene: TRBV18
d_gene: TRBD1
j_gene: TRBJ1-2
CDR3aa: CASSPRSETGGNGYTF
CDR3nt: TGTGCCAGCTCACCACGAAGCGAGACAGGGGGTAATGGCTACACCTTC

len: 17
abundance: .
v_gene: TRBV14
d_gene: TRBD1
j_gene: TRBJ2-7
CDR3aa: CASSQDEFRTGVYEQYF
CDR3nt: TGTGCCAGCAGCCAAGATGAATTTAGGACAGGGGTGTACGAGCAGTACTTC

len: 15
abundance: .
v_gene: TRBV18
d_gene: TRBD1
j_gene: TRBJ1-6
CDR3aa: CASSALDRSNSPLHF
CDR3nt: TGTGCCAGCTCAGCCTTGGACAGGAGTAATTCACCCCTCCACTTT

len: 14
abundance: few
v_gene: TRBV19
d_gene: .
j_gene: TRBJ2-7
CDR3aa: CASSAQGSSYEQYF
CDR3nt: TGTGCCAGTAGTGCCCAGGGGAGCTCCTACGAGCAGTACTTC

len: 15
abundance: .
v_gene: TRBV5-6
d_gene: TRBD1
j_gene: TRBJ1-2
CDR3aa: CASSWGTGGNYGYTF
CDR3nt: TGTGCCAGCAGCTGGGGGACAGGGGGAAACTATGGCTACACCTTC

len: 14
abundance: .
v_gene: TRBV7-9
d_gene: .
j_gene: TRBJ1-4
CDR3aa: CASSFPGDNEKLFF
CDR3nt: TGTGCCAGCAGCTTCCCAGGGGATAATGAAAAACTGTTTTTT

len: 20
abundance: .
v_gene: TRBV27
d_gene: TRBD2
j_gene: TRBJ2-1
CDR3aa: CASSLSWRLAGGTHVNEQFF
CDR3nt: TGTGCCAGCAGTTTATCGTGGAGACTAGCGGGAGGAACCCATGTCAATGAGCAGTTCTTC

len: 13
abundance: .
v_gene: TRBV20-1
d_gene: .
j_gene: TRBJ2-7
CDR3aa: CSASLGGGREQYF
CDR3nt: TGCAGTGCTAGTCTCGGGGGTGGCAGGGAGCAGTACTTC

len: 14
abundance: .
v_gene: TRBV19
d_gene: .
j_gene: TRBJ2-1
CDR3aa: CASSSGISKNEQFF
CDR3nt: TGTGCCAGTAGTAGCGGGATTTCAAAAAATGAGCAGTTCTTC

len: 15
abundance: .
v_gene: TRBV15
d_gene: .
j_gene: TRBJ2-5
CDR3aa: CATSRVGTGKETQYF
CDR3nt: TGTGCCACCAGCAGAGTCGGGACTGGAAAAGAGACCCAGTACTTC

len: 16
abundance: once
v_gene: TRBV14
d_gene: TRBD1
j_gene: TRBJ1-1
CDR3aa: CASSPRTGPLNTEAFF
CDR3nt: TGTGCCAGCAGCCCGAGGACAGGGCCTTTGAACACTGAAGCTTTCTTT

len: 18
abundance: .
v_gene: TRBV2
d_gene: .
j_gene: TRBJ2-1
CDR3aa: CASSEFFLGTGSPNEQFF
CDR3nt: TGTGCCAGCAGTGAATTTTTTCTAGGGACTGGATCACCCAATGAGCAGTTCTTC

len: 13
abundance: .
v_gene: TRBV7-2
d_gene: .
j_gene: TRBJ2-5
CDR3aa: CASSLILQETQYF
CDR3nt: TGTGCCAGCAGCTTAATATTACAAGAGACCCAGTACTTC

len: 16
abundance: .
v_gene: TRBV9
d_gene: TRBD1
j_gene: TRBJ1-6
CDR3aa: CASSPGTGFYNSPLHF
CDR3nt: TGTGCCAGCAGCCCTGGGACAGGGTTTTATAATTCACCCCTCCACTTT

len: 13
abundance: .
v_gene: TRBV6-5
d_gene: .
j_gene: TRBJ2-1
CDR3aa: CASKVDGHNEQFF
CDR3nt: TGTGCCAGCAAGGTAGATGGGCACAATGAGCAGTTCTTC

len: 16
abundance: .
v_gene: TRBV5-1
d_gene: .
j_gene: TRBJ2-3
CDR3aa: CASSLLLTGSTDTQYF
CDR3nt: TGCGCCAGCAGCTTGTTATTGACAGGAAGCACAGATACGCAGTATTTT

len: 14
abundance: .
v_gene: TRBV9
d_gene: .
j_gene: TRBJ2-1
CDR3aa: CASSVTGERNEQFF
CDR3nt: TGTGCCAGCAGCGTAACGGGAGAGAGGAATGAGCAGTTCTTC

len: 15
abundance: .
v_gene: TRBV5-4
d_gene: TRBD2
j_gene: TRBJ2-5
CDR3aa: CASSPAGLYQETQYF
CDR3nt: TGTGCCAGCAGCCCAGCGGGGTTGTACCAAGAGACCCAGTACTTC

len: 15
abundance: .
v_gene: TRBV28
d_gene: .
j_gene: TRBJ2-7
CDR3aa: CASRGGLDSYYEQYF
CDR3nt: TGTGCCAGCAGGGGGGGACTCGATTCGTATTACGAGCAGTACTTC

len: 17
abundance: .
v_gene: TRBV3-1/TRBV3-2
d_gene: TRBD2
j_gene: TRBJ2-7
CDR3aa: CASSLGLAGSSLGEQYF
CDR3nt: TGTGCCAGCAGTCTCGGACTAGCGGGATCCTCTCTGGGCGAGCAGTACTTC

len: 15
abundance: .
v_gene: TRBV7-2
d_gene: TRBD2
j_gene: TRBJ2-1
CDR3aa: CASSLALGLANEQFF
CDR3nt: TGTGCCAGCAGCTTAGCGCTCGGACTAGCCAATGAGCAGTTCTTC

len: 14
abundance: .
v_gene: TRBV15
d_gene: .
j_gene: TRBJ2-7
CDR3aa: CATSRSPGPYEQYF
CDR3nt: TGTGCCACCAGCAGGTCACCTGGCCCGTACGAGCAGTACTTC

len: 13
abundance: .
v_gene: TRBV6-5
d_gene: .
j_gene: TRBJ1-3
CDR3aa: CASLELTGNTIYF
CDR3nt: TGTGCCAGCTTGGAGTTAACTGGAAACACCATATATTTT

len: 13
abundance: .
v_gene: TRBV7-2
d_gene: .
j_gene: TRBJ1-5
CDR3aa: CASSPSRGQPQHF
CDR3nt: TGTGCCAGCAGCCCAAGCAGGGGTCAGCCCCAGCATTTT

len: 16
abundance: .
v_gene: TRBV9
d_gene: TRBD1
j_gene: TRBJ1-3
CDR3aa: CASSGGQGFSGNTIYF
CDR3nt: TGTGCCAGCAGCGGTGGACAGGGGTTCTCTGGAAACACCATATATTTT

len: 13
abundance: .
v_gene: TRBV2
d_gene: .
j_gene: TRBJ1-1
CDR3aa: CASTVRGNTEAFF
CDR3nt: TGTGCCAGCACGGTCAGGGGGAACACTGAAGCTTTCTTT

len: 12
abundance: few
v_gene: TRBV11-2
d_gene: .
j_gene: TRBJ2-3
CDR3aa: CASSTRTDTQYF
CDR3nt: TGTGCCAGCAGCACCAGAACAGATACGCAGTATTTT

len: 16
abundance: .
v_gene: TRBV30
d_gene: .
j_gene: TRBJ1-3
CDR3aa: CAWSDARGHSGNTIYF
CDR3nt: TGTGCCTGGAGTGACGCTCGGGGACACTCTGGAAACACCATATATTTT

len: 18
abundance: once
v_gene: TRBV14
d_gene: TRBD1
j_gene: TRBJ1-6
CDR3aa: CASSRRQGRMSYNSPLHF
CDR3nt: TGTGCCAGCAGCCGGCGACAGGGGCGAATGTCCTATAATTCACCCCTCCACTTT

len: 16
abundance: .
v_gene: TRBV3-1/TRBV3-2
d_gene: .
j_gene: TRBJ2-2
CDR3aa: CASSPGAGDRTGELFF
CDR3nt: TGTGCCAGCAGCCCGGGGGCGGGAGATAGAACCGGGGAGCTGTTTTTT

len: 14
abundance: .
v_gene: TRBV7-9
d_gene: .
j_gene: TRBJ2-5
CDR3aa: CASSLVSDQETQYF
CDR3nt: TGTGCCAGCAGCTTAGTTTCAGACCAAGAGACCCAGTACTTC

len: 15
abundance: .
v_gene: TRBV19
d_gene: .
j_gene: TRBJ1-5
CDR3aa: CASSTGGDSNQPQHF
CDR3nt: TGTGCCAGTAGTACCGGGGGAGATAGCAATCAGCCCCAGCATTTT

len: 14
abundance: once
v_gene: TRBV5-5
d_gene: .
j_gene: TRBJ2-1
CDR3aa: CASPGQIGPNEQFF
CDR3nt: TGTGCCAGCCCCGGACAAATCGGGCCCAATGAGCAGTTCTTC

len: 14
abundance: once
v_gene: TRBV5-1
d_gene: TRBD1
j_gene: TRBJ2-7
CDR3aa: CASSQRQGPYEQYF
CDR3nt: TGCGCCAGCAGCCAAAGACAGGGACCCTACGAGCAGTACTTC

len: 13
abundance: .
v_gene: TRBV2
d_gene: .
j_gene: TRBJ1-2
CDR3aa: CASNDQGPYGYTF
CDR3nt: TGTGCCAGCAACGACCAGGGCCCCTATGGCTACACCTTC

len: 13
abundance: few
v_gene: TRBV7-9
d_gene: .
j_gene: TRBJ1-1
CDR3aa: CASTPPQNTEAFF
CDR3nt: TGTGCCAGCACCCCCCCCCAGAACACTGAAGCTTTCTTT